The 24 T cell receptor beta chains reported below all come from one sample, sequenced in a study of T cells in Graves' hyperthyroidism and ophthalmopathy. Amplified TCR beta CDR3 regions came from RNA transcripts. When the TCR CDR3 underwent first-round RT-PCR, the HTBI primer set was used. TCRdb used MiXCR to reprocess the multiplex PCR reads, holding one entry per CDR3 protein. The profile shows about 560,000 distinct CDR3 sequences, about a sixth of them singletons. Sequencing was carried out using blood. Every receptor here comes from a woman aged 18-35 years with Graves' hyperthyroidism.

The chain uses TRBV10-3 and TRBJ2-2, with D perhaps matching TRBD1 or TRBD2 (5 bases each). The germline gives CDR1 ENHRY, CDR2 SYGVKD. The germline V and J ends were trimmed by 0 bases and 3 bases, with 14 bases remaining between them. This CDR3 spans 17 amino acids. CDR3 bases: TGTGCCATCAGTGAGTCATCAGGGATGAGGGACACCGGGGAGCTGTTTTTT. Translated, it gives CAISESSGMRDTGELFF.

The sample holds a few counts of this clonotype. This chain connects TRBV5-1 to TRBJ2-2, with TRBD1 matching 9 bases. CDR3 size: 17 residues. Trimming at V came to 2 bases and at J to 0 bases, leaving 5 bases not matched to a gene. CDR1 is SGHRS and CDR2 is YFSETQ in the germline V gene. The CDR3 here is CASSFRDRGANTGELFF. CDR3 DNA sequence: TGCGCCAGCAGCTTTCGTGACAGGGGGGCGAACACCGGGGAGCTGTTTTTT.

This clonotype was seen ten or more times. The chain recombines TRBV7-9 with TRBJ2-5; tentative D call: TRBD2 (6 bases). The length of the CDR3 is 15 residues. CDR1 and CDR2 from the germline V gene are SEHNR and FQNEAQ (reference sequence). With 3 bases removed from V and 2 bases from J, the gap between germline ends came to 13 bases. DNA of the CDR3: TGTGCCAGCAGCTTCTCCGGGACTCTTCAAGAGACCCAGTACTTC. As protein: CASSFSGTLQETQYF.

About this clonotype: At one end the junction does not follow the germline gene, possibly because of a read error. The chain links TRBV12-3 or TRBV12-4 to TRBJ2-1, with a possible D match to TRBD1 (6 bases). The CDR3 is made up of 15 amino acids. Written as DNA, the CDR3 is TGTGCCAGCAGTATAGCAGGGGCCACTTACAATGAGCAGTTCTTC. This translates into CASSIAGATYNEQFF.

The chain employs TRBV6-1 and TRBJ2-1, with 7 positions matching TRBD1. With 7 bases clipped from V and 8 bases from J, the junction kept 8 bases outside the gene matches. This CDR3 has 13 amino acids. Germline loops: CDR1 MNHNS, CDR2 SASEGT. CDR3 in amino acids: CASKYRGSDEQFF. DNA for the CDR3: TGTGCCAGCAAGTACAGGGGTTCGGATGAGCAGTTCTTC.

The chain is built from TRBV5-6 and TRBJ2-1; 15 bases align to TRBD2. Germline CDR1 and CDR2: SGHDT and YYEEEE. The CDR3 extends over 16 amino acids. After removal of 2 bases from V and 8 bases from J, the junction contained 5 bases not matched to a gene. The CDR3 sequence is CASSFRTSGRVHEQFF. The DNA of the CDR3 is TGTGCCAGCAGCTTCCGGACTAGCGGGAGGGTGCATGAGCAGTTCTTC.

For this clonotype: A read error may be the cause here, since a much bigger clone is one base away. The rearrangement uses TRBV5-1 and TRBJ2-1, with 13 bases that match TRBD2. The J call may be in error: the DNA end matches TRBJ2-7 better. CDR1 is SGHRS and CDR2 is YFSETQ in the germline V gene. The CDR3 is 16 residues long. The CDR3 loop reads CASSSGLAGAYNEQYF. The CDR3 region has the DNA TGCGCCAGCAGCTCCGGACTAGCGGGAGCCTACAATGAGCAGTACTTC.

The J gene is TRBJ1-1, the V gene TRBV19; the match to TRBD1 covers 8 bases. CDR1 is LNHDA, CDR2 SQIVND, per germline (reference sequence). V shed 3 bases, J shed 3 bases, and the junction held 12 bases outside the gene matches. The CDR3 consists of 17 residues. The CDR3 DNA sequence: TGTGCCAGTAGTATCCCCTGGACAGGGAAGGGAGACACTGAAGCTTTCTTT. Translation: CASSIPWTGKGDTEAFF.

This clonotype was seen repeatedly, ten times or more. The genes are TRBV7-2 and TRBJ2-5, with 8 bases that match TRBD1. The germline V gene encodes CDR1 SGHTA and CDR2 FQGNSA. V gave up 2 bases and J gave up 7 bases; unmatched junction bases: 9. The CDR3 runs 15 residues. This CDR3 is CASSLRTTGAGTQYF. CDR3 bases: TGTGCCAGCAGCTTAAGGACGACAGGGGCCGGGACCCAGTACTTC.

This clonotype was counted only a few times. This chain connects TRBV7-9 to TRBJ1-2, with TRBD1 matching over 8 bases. Germline trimming cut 5 bases from V and 2 bases from J; bases unmatched to any gene: 4. This CDR3 has 14 amino acids. CDR1 and CDR2 from the germline V gene are SEHNR and FQNEAQ (reference sequence). The CDR3 region is CASSPRTGNYGYTF. CDR3 DNA sequence: TGTGCCAGCAGCCCCAGGACAGGGAACTATGGCTACACCTTC.

V is TRBV2 and J is TRBJ2-7, with 7 bases lining up with TRBD1. Per germline, CDR1 SNHLY and CDR2 FYNNEI. The CDR3 runs to 15 residues. The junction had 10 bases not matched to a gene; V was cut back by 6 bases and J by 2 bases. The CDR3 loop reads CASSAFQTGTYEQYF. The CDR3 DNA is TGTGCCAGCAGCGCGTTTCAGACAGGGACCTACGAGCAGTACTTC.

The table lists this clonotype with a few counts. The rearrangement joins TRBV9 to TRBJ2-7, with a possible D match to TRBD2 (6 bases). The V end lost 0 bases, the J end lost 5 bases, and 9 bases lay between the germline ends. The CDR3 contains 13 residues. CDR1 and CDR2 from the germline V gene are SGDLS and YYNGEE. CDR3 sequence (DNA): TGTGCCAGCAGCGTAGGGAGGACTAACGAGCAGTACTTC. Translated: CASSVGRTNEQYF.

The chain joins TRBV6-5 to TRBJ2-1; 7 positions match TRBD2. The CDR3 has 16 residues. Trimming at V came to 7 bases and at J to 9 bases, leaving 18 bases not matched to a gene. CDR1 is MNHEY, CDR2 SVGAGI, per germline. The CDR3 here is CASILESGRNGGEQFF. As DNA, the CDR3 is TGTGCCAGCATTTTAGAGTCCGGGAGGAATGGTGGTGAGCAGTTCTTC.

The chain uses TRBV7-9 and TRBJ1-2; D unclear. V was shortened by 3 bases and J by 2 bases, with 10 bases between the two germline ends. The CDR3 is made up of 14 amino acids. Germline CDR1 is SEHNR and CDR2 is FQNEAQ (reference sequence). The CDR3 coding sequence is TGTGCCAGCAGCTTTCGCAATGCAAACTATGGCTACACCTTC. It yields the protein CASSFRNANYGYTF.

This clonotype was detected a few times. The chain combines TRBV12-3 or TRBV12-4 with TRBJ1-5; D gene uncertain. Trimming took off 3 bases at V and 3 bases at J, with 12 bases between the two ends. CDR3 length equals 15 residues. Written as DNA, the CDR3 is TGTGCCAGCAGTTTCGGTTCAGGTTTCAATCAGCCCCAGCATTTT. The encoded protein is CASSFGSGFNQPQHF.

The V and J genes are TRBV27 and TRBJ2-7; D gene unclear. The CDR3 extends over 14 amino acids. V was shortened by 0 bases and J by 3 bases, with 9 bases between the two germline ends. Per the germline V gene, CDR1 is MNHEY and CDR2 is SMNVEV (reference sequence). CDR3: CASSLSLSHYEQYF. CDR3 nucleotide sequence: TGTGCCAGCAGTTTATCCCTCTCCCACTACGAGCAGTACTTC.

As regards this clonotype: A much bigger clone sits one base away, suggesting this may be a read error. The J gene is TRBJ2-3, the V gene TRBV7-2; 12 bases are shared with TRBD2. CDR3 length: 15 amino acids. Germline V CDR1 and CDR2: SGHTA, FQGNSA. The J segment lost 2 bases and the V segment lost 4 bases, leaving 1 base of the junction unmatched. The CDR3 coding sequence is TGTGCCAGCAGCTGGACTAGCGGGGACACAGATACGCAGTATTTT. This translates into CASSWTSGDTDTQYF. Full variable domain (rest looked up from reference TRBV7-2 and TRBJ2-3): GAGVSQSPSNKVTEKGKDVELRCDPISGHTALYWYRQSLGQGLEFLIYFQGNSAPDKSGLPSDRFSAERTGGSVSTLTIQRTQQEDSAVYLCASSWTSGDTDTQYFGPGTRLTVL.

This clonotype was picked up many times. The rearrangement joins TRBV6-1 to TRBJ1-5; 8 bases match TRBD1. Germline V gives CDR1 MNHNS, CDR2 SASEGT. The CDR3 runs 18 residues. The trim removed 6 bases at V and 0 bases at J, leaving 13 bases unmatched. The CDR3 region has the DNA TGTGCCAGCAGGTCAGGGGGCTCAGTCTTATTTAGCAATCAGCCCCAGCATTTT. The encoded protein is CASRSGGSVLFSNQPQHF.

This clonotype came up a few times. The chain combines TRBV12-5 with TRBJ2-5, with TRBD2 matching 10 bases. This CDR3 spans 16 amino acids. Germline-derived CDR1 and CDR2 are LGHNT and FRNRAP. V dropped 2 bases and J dropped 4; count of bases not matched to a gene: 7. The CDR3 sequence: CASGLFLAGVVETQYF. CDR3 nucleotide sequence: TGTGCTAGTGGTTTGTTCCTAGCGGGAGTGGTAGAGACCCAGTACTTC.

The chain carries TRBV5-4 and TRBJ1-2, with a weak D call TRBD1 (5 bases). Germline CDR1 is SGHNT and CDR2 is YYREEE (reference sequence). The CDR3 covers 14 residues. The ends were cut back, 3 bases at V and 0 bases at J, with 9 bases in the middle. Here the CDR3 reads CASSWGGANYGYTF. CDR3 nucleotides: TGTGCCAGCAGCTGGGGGGGAGCTAACTATGGCTACACCTTC.

Only a few counts were recorded for this clonotype. It may be a read error: a sequence one base away is much more abundant. The chain joins TRBV11-2 to TRBJ2-7, with TRBD2 matching over 9 bases. In germline, CDR1 is SGHAT, CDR2 FQNNGV. The ends lost 3 bases at V and 0 bases at J; junction bases unmatched: 15. The CDR3 spans 19 residues. The CDR3 nucleotides are TGTGCCAGCAGCTTGGCCCTAAGGCTAGCGGGACCGAGCTCCTACGAGCAGTACTTC. This gives the protein CASSLALRLAGPSSYEQYF.

This clonotype was observed a handful of times. The chain recombines TRBV20-1 with TRBJ2-3; 7 bases agree with TRBD1. The junction had 10 bases not matched to a gene; V was cut back by 8 bases and J by 2 bases. This CDR3 contains 14 residues. Germline V gene lookup returns CDR1 DFQATT and CDR2 SNEGSKA (reference sequence). The CDR3 loop is CSSGGAWDTDTQYF. For the CDR3, the DNA is TGCAGTTCAGGGGGAGCATGGGACACAGATACGCAGTATTTT.

This clonotype was seen ten or more times. The chain uses TRBV5-1 and TRBJ1-3; TRBD1 might be the D (5 bases). The V gene's germline CDR1 is SGHRS and CDR2 YFSETQ. This CDR3 comprises 15 residues. Trimming stripped 4 bases from V and 2 bases from J, with 13 bases between. CDR3 nucleotides: TGCGCCAGCAGCGCCGCGACAGACCCTGGAAACACCATATATTTT. Its translation: CASSAATDPGNTIYF.

Details on this clonotype: Possible read error: a much larger clone is one base away. The V and J genes are TRBV6-5 and TRBJ1-2, with 7 bases fitting TRBD1. V lost 0 bases and J lost 6; bases outside the gene matches: 7. The CDR3 totals 15 residues. CDR1 MNHEY and CDR2 SVGAGI come from the germline V gene. CDR3 DNA sequence: TGTGCCAGCAGTTACTCGGAGGGGGCGCAAGATGGCTACACCTTC. It yields the protein CASSYSEGAQDGYTF.